This TCR beta chain was captured by sequencing in a study of metastatic and nonmetastatic thyroid tumors. About the research overall: Across peripheral blood and tumor or nodule tissue samples taken from malignant and benign thyroid patients, the repertoires were compared with one another.

All patients were treatment-naive before thyroid surgery. The V gene lost 0 bases and the J gene lost 4 bases, with 13 bases spanning the gap. The CDR3 extends over 15 amino acids. Germline V gene sequence: CDR1 SGHDT, CDR2 YYEEEE. Methods used by the authors: Variation in CDR3 across clinicopathological groups served as the basis for constructing a distant-metastasis classifier in papillary thyroid cancer. TCRdb recomputed clones from the PCR reads via MiXCR. In this record, the V and J calls reflect TCRdb's handling and not the investigators' own analysis. The sample yields 100,000 or so clones, just under 15% seen once.

This TCR derives from a female donor with papillary thyroid cancer or a benign thyroid nodule (not recorded which). Some clones in this sample may be carry-over from other donors' samples. The sample taken for sequencing was blood. This sequence joins TRBV5-6 and TRBJ2-5; D possibly corresponds to TRBD1 (8 bases). The CDR3 spells CASSLGTGRVETQYF. For the CDR3, the DNA is TGTGCCAGCAGCTTGGGGACAGGGAGGGTAGAGACCCAGTACTTC. Together with reference TRBV5-6 and TRBJ2-5, the CDR3 gives the full variable domain: DAGVTQSPTHLIKTRGQQVTLRCSPKSGHDTVSWYQQALGQGPQFIFQYYEEEERQRGNFPDRFSGHQFPNYSSELNVNALLLGDSALYLCASSLGTGRVETQYFGPGTRLLVL.